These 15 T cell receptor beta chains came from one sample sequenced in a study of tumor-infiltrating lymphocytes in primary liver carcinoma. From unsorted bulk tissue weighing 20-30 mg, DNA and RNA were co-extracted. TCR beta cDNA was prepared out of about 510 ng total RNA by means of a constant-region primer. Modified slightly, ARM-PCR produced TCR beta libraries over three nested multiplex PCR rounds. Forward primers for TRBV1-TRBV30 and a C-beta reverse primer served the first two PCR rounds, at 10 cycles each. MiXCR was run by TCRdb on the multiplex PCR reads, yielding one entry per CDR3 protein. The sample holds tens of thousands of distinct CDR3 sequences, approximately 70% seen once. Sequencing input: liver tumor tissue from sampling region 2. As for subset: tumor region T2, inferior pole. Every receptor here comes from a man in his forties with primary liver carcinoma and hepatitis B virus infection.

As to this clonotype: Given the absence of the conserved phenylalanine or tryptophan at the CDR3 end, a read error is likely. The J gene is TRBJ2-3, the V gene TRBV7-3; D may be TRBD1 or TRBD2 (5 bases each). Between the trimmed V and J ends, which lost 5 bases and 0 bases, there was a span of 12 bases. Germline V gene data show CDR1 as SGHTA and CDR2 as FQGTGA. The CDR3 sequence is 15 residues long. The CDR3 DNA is TGTGCCAGCAGCCTCGGGGCCTTTAGCACAGATACGCAGTATTAT. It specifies CASSLGAFSTDTQYY.

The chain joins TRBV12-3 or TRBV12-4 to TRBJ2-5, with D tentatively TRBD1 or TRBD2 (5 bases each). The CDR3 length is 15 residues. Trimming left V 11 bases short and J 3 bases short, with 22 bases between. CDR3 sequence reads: CAGNFSPGLKETQYF. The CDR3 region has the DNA TGTGCCGGCAATTTTTCTCCGGGGCTAAAAGAGACCCAGTACTTC.

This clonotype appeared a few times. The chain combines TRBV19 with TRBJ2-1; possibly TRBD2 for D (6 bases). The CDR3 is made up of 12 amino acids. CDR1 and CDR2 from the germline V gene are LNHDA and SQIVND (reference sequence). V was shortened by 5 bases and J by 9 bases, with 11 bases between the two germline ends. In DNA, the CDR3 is TGTGCCAGTAGTTTTCAGGGAGGTGAGCAGTTCTTC. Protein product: CASSFQGGEQFF.

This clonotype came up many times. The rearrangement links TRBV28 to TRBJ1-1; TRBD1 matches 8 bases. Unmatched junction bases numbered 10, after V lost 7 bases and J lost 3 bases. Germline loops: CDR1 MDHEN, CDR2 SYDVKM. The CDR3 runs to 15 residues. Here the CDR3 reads CASIPAQGADTEAFF. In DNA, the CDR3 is TGTGCCAGCATCCCTGCCCAGGGGGCCGACACTGAAGCTTTCTTT.

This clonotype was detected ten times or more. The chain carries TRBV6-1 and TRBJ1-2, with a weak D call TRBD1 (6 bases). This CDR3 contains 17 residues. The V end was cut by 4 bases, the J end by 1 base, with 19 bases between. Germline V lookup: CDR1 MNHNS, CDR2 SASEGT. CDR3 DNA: TGTGCCAGCAGTGGAAAACCCGGGACATCCATTAACTATGGCTACACCTTC. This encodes CASSGKPGTSINYGYTF.

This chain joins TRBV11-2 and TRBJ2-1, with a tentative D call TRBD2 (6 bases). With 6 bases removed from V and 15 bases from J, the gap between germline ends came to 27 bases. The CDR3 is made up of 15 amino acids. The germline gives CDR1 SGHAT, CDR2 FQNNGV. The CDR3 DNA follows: TGTGCCAGCAGTCCCGGGACTTCTTCCCACAATGGGCTGTTCTTC. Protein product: CASSPGTSSHNGLFF.

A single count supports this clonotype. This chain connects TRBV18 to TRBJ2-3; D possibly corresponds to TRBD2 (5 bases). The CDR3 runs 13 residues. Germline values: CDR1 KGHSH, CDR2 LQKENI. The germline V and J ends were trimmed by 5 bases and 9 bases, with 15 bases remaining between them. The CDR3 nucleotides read TGTGCCAGCTCAACCATAGCGTTGGACACGCAGTATTTT. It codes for CASSTIALDTQYF.

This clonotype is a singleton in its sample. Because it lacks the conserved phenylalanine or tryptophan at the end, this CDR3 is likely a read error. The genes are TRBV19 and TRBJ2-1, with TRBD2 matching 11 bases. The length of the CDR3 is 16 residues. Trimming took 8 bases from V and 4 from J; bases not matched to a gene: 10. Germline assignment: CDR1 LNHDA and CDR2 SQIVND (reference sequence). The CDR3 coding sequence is TGTGCCAGTTATCTTGAGACTAGCGGGATTTACAATGAGCAGTTCATC. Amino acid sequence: CASYLETSGIYNEQFI.

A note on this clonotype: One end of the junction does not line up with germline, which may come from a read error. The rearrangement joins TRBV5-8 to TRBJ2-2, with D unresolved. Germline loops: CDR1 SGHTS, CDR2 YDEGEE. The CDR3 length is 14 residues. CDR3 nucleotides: TGTGCCAGCAGCCGTCAACTAAACATCGGGGAGCTGTTTTTT. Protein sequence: CASSRQLNIGELFF. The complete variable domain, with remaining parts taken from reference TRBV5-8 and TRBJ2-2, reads EAGVTQSPTHLIKTRGQQATLRCSPISGHTSVYWYQQALGLGLQFLLWYDEGEERNRGNFPPRFSGRQFPNYSSELNVNALELEDSALYLCASSRQLNIGELFFGEGSRLTVL.

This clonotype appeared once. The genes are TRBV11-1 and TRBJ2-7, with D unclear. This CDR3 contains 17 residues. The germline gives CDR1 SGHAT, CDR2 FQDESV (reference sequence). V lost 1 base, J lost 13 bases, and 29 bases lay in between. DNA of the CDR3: TGTGCCAGCAGCTTAGGGCCGTCGGGTGAAATCTCCTACGACCAATACTTC. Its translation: CASSLGPSGEISYDQYF.

The DNA of the CDR3 is TGTGCCAGGTCCTCCGCCAGCGACACCTACAATGAGCAGTTCTTC. Translation: CARSSASDTYNEQFF. This chain uses TRBV12-3 or TRBV12-4 with TRBJ2-1; the D is unclear. Trimming removed 9 bases from V and 2 bases from J, with 17 bases in between. This CDR3 has 15 residues.

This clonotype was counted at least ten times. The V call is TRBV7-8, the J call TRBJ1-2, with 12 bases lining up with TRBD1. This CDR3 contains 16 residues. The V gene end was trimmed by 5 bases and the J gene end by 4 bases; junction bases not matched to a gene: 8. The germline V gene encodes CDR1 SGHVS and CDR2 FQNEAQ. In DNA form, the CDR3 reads TGTGCCAGCAGCCCTGGGACAGGGGGCGCCGGCTATGGCTACACCTTC. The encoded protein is CASSPGTGGAGYGYTF.

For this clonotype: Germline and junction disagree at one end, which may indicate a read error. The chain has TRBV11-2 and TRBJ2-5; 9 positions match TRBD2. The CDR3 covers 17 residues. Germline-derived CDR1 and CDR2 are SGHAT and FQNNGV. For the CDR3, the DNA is TGTGCCTGCAGCTTAAGACTAGCGGATGACTCGAGCGAGGCCCAGTACTTC. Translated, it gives CACSLRLADDSSEAQYF. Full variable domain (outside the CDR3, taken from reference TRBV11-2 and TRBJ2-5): EAGVAQSPRYKIIEKRQSVAFWCNPISGHATLYWYQQILGQGPKLLIQFQNNGVVDDSQLPKDRFSAERLKGVDSTLKIQPAKLEDSAVYLCACSLRLADDSSEAQYFGPGTRLLVL.

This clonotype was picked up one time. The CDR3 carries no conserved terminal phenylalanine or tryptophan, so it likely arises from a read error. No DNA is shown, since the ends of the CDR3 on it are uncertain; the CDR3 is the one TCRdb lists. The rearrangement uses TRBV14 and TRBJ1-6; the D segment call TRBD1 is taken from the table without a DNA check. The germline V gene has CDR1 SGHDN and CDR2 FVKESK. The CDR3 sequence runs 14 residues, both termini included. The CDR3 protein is CASSHPGENSPFHL.

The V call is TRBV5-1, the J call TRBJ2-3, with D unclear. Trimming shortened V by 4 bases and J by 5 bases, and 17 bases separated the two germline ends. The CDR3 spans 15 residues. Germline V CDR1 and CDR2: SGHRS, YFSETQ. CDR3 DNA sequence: TGCGCCAGCAGCATTATAGTGGGTTCCGAAGATACGCAGTATTTT. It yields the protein CASSIIVGSEDTQYF.